Following are 21 T cell receptor beta chains from one sample sequenced in a study of technical replicates of blood from a handful of donors. Assay used: immunoSEQ multiplex PCR; TCRdb lists only in-frame clones, some missing. Of about 67,000 clones in the sample, 95% to 97% were seen once. The source material was T cells isolated from PBMCs. These receptor sequences come from a human donor in good health.

This chain uses TRBV7-8 with TRBJ2-1, with 10 bases fitting TRBD2. The CDR3 consists of 16 residues. After removal of 1 base from V and 7 bases from J, the junction contained 7 bases not matched to a gene. CDR1 SGHVS and CDR2 FQNEAQ come from the germline V gene. Here the CDR3 DNA reads TGTGCCAGCAGCTTAGTTTCACTAGCGGGATTTAATGAGCAGTTCTTC. Amino acid sequence: CASSLVSLAGFNEQFF.

The rearrangement uses TRBV7-9 and TRBJ2-1; 12 nucleotides line up with TRBD2. The trim removed 5 bases at V and 9 bases at J, leaving 8 bases unmatched. The length of the CDR3 is 15 residues. Germline V lookup: CDR1 SEHNR, CDR2 FQNEAQ (reference sequence). This CDR3 is CASSPPSGRATEQFF. For the CDR3, the DNA is TGTGCCAGCAGCCCCCCTAGCGGGAGGGCAACTGAGCAGTTCTTC.

J is TRBJ1-1 and V is TRBV11-2; 8 nucleotides match TRBD1. V was clipped by 4 bases and J by 4 bases; unmatched bases: 8. The germline CDR1 and CDR2 sequences are SGHAT and FQNNGV. The CDR3 covers 15 residues. Written as DNA, the CDR3 is TGTGCCAGCAGCTCGGACAGGGTCCCGGGCACTGAAGCTTTCTTT. The encoded protein is CASSSDRVPGTEAFF.

CDR3 DNA: TGTGCCAGCAGTTTTAGCTCCATACAGCCCCAGCATTTT. This gives the protein CASSFSSIQPQHF. J is TRBJ1-5 and V is TRBV27, with D uncertain. The CDR3 is made up of 13 amino acids. Trimming took off 3 bases at V and 7 bases at J, with 10 bases between the two ends. CDR1 and CDR2 (germline): MNHEY, SMNVEV (reference sequence).

This sequence joins TRBV9 and TRBJ2-7, with unresolved D. CDR3 size: 11 residues. V was clipped by 4 bases and J by 6 bases, with 8 bases between them. In germline, CDR1 is SGDLS, CDR2 YYNGEE. CDR3 region: CASSYSGEQYF. The CDR3 DNA sequence: TGTGCCAGCAGCTACTCGGGCGAGCAGTACTTC.

J is TRBJ2-7 and V is TRBV18; TRBD1 might be the D (6 bases). The V end was cut by 2 bases, the J end by 0 bases, with 11 bases between. The CDR3 sequence is 15 residues long. The germline gives CDR1 KGHSH, CDR2 LQKENI. This CDR3 reads CASSPGTTSSYEQYF. CDR3 DNA sequence: TGTGCCAGCTCACCAGGGACAACTAGCTCCTACGAGCAGTACTTC.

The V gene is TRBV29-1, the J gene TRBJ1-1; weak D call: TRBD1 (5 bases). This CDR3 has 13 amino acids. CDR1 and CDR2 (germline): SQVTM, ANQGSEA. The V gene lost 6 bases and the J gene lost 0 bases, with 11 bases spanning the gap. CDR3 region: CSVGIQVNTEAFF. CDR3 nucleotides: TGCAGCGTCGGAATACAGGTGAACACTGAAGCTTTCTTT.

The chain employs TRBV5-1 and TRBJ2-5, with 11 nucleotides matching TRBD1. Trimming at V came to 4 bases and at J to 0 bases, leaving 5 bases not matched to a gene. The germline CDR1 and CDR2 sequences are SGHRS and YFSETQ. The CDR3 is 16 residues long. Here the CDR3 reads CASSPGTGGYQETQYF. The CDR3 nucleotides are TGCGCCAGCAGCCCAGGGACAGGGGGGTACCAAGAGACCCAGTACTTC.

Here the CDR3 DNA reads TGTGCCAGCAGTCCAAATCAAGTAGCGGGAGGGCGGATCAATGAGCAGTTCTTC. Protein product: CASSPNQVAGGRINEQFF. J is TRBJ2-1 and V is TRBV27; 11 nucleotides agree with TRBD2. CDR1 is MNHEY and CDR2 is SMNVEV in the germline V gene (reference sequence). The CDR3 is 18 amino acids. V lost 5 bases and J lost 6; bases outside the gene matches: 15.

The rearrangement joins TRBV10-3 to TRBJ1-1; the D gene is possibly TRBD1 (6 bases). Trimming removed 9 bases at V and 1 base at J, with 15 bases between. Germline loops: CDR1 ENHRY, CDR2 SYGVKD. The CDR3 length is 14 residues. The CDR3 DNA is TGTGCCATTGGGGACACGGAACAGAACACTGAAGCTTTCTTT. Protein sequence: CAIGDTEQNTEAFF.

The sample holds one count of this clone. V is TRBV27 and J is TRBJ2-5, with D perhaps matching TRBD1 (7 bases). The germline CDR1 and CDR2 sequences are MNHEY and SMNVEV (reference sequence). CDR3 length: 15 amino acids. Trimming took 8 bases from V and 5 from J, leaving 21 bases between them. This CDR3 is CASYPSGGPQETQYF. CDR3 sequence (DNA): TGTGCCAGCTACCCTTCAGGGGGGCCTCAGGAGACCCAGTACTTC.

This sequence joins TRBV11-2 and TRBJ2-7; a possible D gene is TRBD1 (5 bases). The CDR3 runs 13 residues. V lost 2 bases and J 1 base, leaving 6 bases between the germline ends. CDR1 and CDR2 (germline): SGHAT, FQNNGV. The CDR3 DNA reads TGTGCCAGCAGCTTACAGGGTTCCTACGAGCAGTACTTC. This gives the protein CASSLQGSYEQYF.

The gene calls are TRBV27 and TRBJ1-2; 7 bases match TRBD1. The CDR3 runs 15 residues. Looked up from germline, CDR1 is MNHEY and CDR2 is SMNVEV (reference sequence). V was clipped by 4 bases and J by 6 bases; unmatched bases: 11. In DNA form, the CDR3 reads TGTGCCAGCAGTTCGGGACAGTTGGGGAAGAATGGCTACACCTTC. Protein product: CASSSGQLGKNGYTF.

The CDR3 nucleotides are TGTGCCAGCAGACTGGGACAGGAAAATCAGTACTTC. Translating it yields CASRLGQENQYF. The gene calls are TRBV7-9 and TRBJ2-4; TRBD1 matches 8 bases. V lost 6 bases to trimming and J lost 12 bases; unmatched junction nucleotides: 7. This CDR3 has 12 residues. Germline assignment: CDR1 SEHNR and CDR2 FQNEAQ (reference sequence).

The chain joins TRBV11-3 to TRBJ2-7, with a possible D match to TRBD1 (5 bases). Between the trimmed V and J ends, which lost 0 bases and 6 bases, there was a span of 9 bases. The V gene's germline CDR1 is SGHNT and CDR2 YENEEA. This CDR3 contains 13 residues. The CDR3 sequence: CASSLDGQGEQYF. The CDR3 nucleotides are TGTGCCAGCAGCTTAGATGGTCAGGGCGAGCAGTACTTC.

The rearrangement uses TRBV5-1 and TRBJ2-7, with TRBD2 as a possible D gene (6 bases). The CDR3 runs to 12 residues. V was cut by 0 bases and J by 6 bases, with 7 bases left in between. From germline, CDR1 is SGHRS and CDR2 YFSETQ. As DNA, the CDR3 is TGCGCCAGCAGCTTGGCCGGGGGCGAGCAGTACTTC. Its protein product is CASSLAGGEQYF.

V is TRBV5-1 and J is TRBJ2-7; 7 nucleotides match TRBD1. Germline V CDR1 and CDR2: SGHRS, YFSETQ. There are 14 residues in the CDR3. V gave up 4 bases and J gave up 1 base; unmatched junction bases: 5. This chain's CDR3 is CASSLYRGSYEQYF. The DNA of the CDR3 is TGCGCCAGCAGCCTTTACAGGGGATCCTACGAGCAGTACTTC. Full variable domain (remainder filled in from reference TRBV5-1 and TRBJ2-7): KAGVTQTPRYLIKTRGQQVTLSCSPISGHRSVSWYQQTPGQGLQFLFEYFSETQRNKGNFPGRFSGRQFSNSRSEMNVSTLELGDSALYLCASSLYRGSYEQYFGPGTRLTVT.

The chain couples TRBV9 to TRBJ2-3; 7 bases map to TRBD2. Trimming took 3 bases from V and 4 from J; bases not matched to a gene: 8. The CDR3 spans 15 residues. CDR1 SGDLS and CDR2 YYNGEE come from the germline V gene. The CDR3 is CASSDGGGFADTQYF. CDR3 bases: TGTGCCAGCAGCGATGGGGGGGGATTCGCAGATACGCAGTATTTT.

CDR3 sequence reads: CASSIDRVNTEAFF. CDR3 DNA sequence: TGTGCCAGTAGTATAGATCGGGTGAACACTGAAGCTTTCTTT. V is TRBV19 and J is TRBJ1-1; D ambiguous. CDR1 and CDR2 (germline): LNHDA, SQIVND (reference sequence). The CDR3 runs 14 residues. V gave up 0 bases and J gave up 0 bases, with 5 bases separating them.

The J gene is TRBJ2-1, the V gene TRBV11-2, with 12 bases matching TRBD2. V gave up 4 bases and J gave up 5 bases; unmatched junction bases: 3. From germline, CDR1 is SGHAT and CDR2 FQNNGV. The CDR3 covers 15 residues. The CDR3 DNA is TGTGCCAGCAGCTACGGACTAGCGGGGAACAATGAGCAGTTCTTC. The encoded protein is CASSYGLAGNNEQFF.

The chain is built from TRBV5-1 and TRBJ2-2; TRBD2 agrees at 11 bases. The CDR3 extends over 15 amino acids. Germline V CDR1 and CDR2: SGHRS, YFSETQ. Trimming at V came to 1 base and at J to 6 bases, leaving 2 bases not matched to a gene. CDR3 bases: TGCGCCAGCAGCTTGACTAGCGGGAGTGCCGGGGAGCTGTTTTTT. Translated, it gives CASSLTSGSAGELFF.